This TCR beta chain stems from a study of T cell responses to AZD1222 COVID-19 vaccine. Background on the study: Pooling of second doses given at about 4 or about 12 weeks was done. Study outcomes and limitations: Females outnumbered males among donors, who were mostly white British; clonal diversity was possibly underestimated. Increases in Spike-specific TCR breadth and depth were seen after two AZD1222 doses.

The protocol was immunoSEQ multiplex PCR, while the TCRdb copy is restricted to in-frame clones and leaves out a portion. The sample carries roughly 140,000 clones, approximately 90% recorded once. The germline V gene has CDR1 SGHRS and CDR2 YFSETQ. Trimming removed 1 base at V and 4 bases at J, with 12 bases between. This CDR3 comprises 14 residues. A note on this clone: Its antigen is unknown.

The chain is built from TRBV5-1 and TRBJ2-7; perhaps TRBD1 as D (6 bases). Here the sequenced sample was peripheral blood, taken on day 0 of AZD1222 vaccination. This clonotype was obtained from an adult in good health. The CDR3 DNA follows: TGCGCCAGCAGCTTGTTCAGCGACAGGTACGAGCAGTACTTC. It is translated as CASSLFSDRYEQYF.